The 3 T cell receptor beta chains in this list originate from one sample, sequenced in a study of CD8+ T cells in alopecia areata. The authors extracted RNA and reverse transcribed it into cDNA as the sequencing template. The assay was immunoSEQ multiplex PCR, and TCRdb's table has in-frame clones only and misses some. This sample yields over 150,000 clones, of which about 60% are seen a single time; 3% to 4% belongs to the top ten. The treatment: oral pan-JAK inhibitor, 5-10 mg twice daily. Specimen: CD4+ T cells sorted from blood, collected at week 4, from a patient treated with tofacitinib. All receptors come from a human donor with alopecia areata.

V usage is TRBV4-3 and J usage is TRBJ2-3, with a possible D match to TRBD2 (5 bases). Trimming took off 2 bases at V and 2 bases at J, with 5 bases between the two ends. Looked up from germline, CDR1 is LGHNA and CDR2 is YSLEER. This CDR3 contains 13 residues. CDR3 in DNA: TGCGCCAGCAGCCAACTAGCCACAGATACGCAGTATTTT. This sequence encodes CASSQLATDTQYF.

This clone appeared once. The chain recombines TRBV2 with TRBJ1-2; no clear D. The CDR3 length is 14 residues. The germline V gene encodes CDR1 SNHLY and CDR2 FYNNEI. V shed 0 bases and J shed 5 bases, with 10 bases lying between them. CDR3 loop: CASSEASQNYGYTF. The CDR3 DNA is TGTGCCAGCAGTGAAGCCAGTCAGAATTATGGCTACACCTTC.

V and J are TRBV5-1 and TRBJ2-1; TRBD1 or TRBD2 may be the D gene (5 bases each). The CDR3 has 16 amino acids. CDR1 is SGHRS and CDR2 is YFSETQ in the germline V gene. Trimming shortened V by 2 bases and J by 7 bases, and 19 bases separated the two germline ends. The CDR3 nucleotides are TGCGCCAGCAGCTTCTCTACCGGGACCCTGGGAAATGAGCAGTTCTTC. Protein sequence: CASSFSTGTLGNEQFF.